One and the same sample provided the 10 T cell receptor beta chains below, sequenced in a study of blood T cells in healthy people across ages (dated by TCRdb to about 2015). Libraries came from 5' RACE. The data were produced on an Illumina HiSeq 2500. A second PCR of roughly 6 to 11 cycles was run with a J-beta primer mix and a sample-barcoded 5' primer. TCRdb cleaned the public reads at Q25 with fastp, built clones with MiXCR and kept in-frame beta chains. Every entry covers one CDR3 protein and lists the most common genes and DNA from its rows. Counted in this sample were over 1.5 million distinct CDR3 sequences; approximately 50% of them appeared once. The biggest ten clones account for around 2.1% of the sample. Material for sequencing was blood. These receptors were obtained from a woman in her thirties or forties in good health.

This chain uses TRBV13 with TRBJ1-5, with D possibly matching TRBD1 (5 bases). This CDR3 region has 15 residues. CDR1 and CDR2 (germline): PRHDT, FYEKMQ (reference sequence). Trimming left V 4 bases short and J 1 base short, with 11 bases between. This CDR3 is CASSSGPASNQPQHF. CDR3 nucleotides: TGTGCCAGCAGCTCGGGACCCGCAAGCAATCAGCCCCAGCATTTT.

This clonotype was observed at least ten times. V and J are TRBV21-1 and TRBJ2-7; TRBD2, the table's D call, was not compared with the DNA. TRBV21-1 is a listed pseudogene. CDR3 length: 14 amino acids. CDR3 in DNA: TGTGCCAGCAGTTCCGGGACTAGCTCCTACGAGCAGTACTTC. Translation gives CASSSGTSSYEQYF.

This clonotype showed up just a few times. The V call is TRBV25-1, the J call TRBJ2-1; 14 nucleotides agree with TRBD2. With 8 bases clipped from V and 4 bases from J, the junction kept 4 bases outside the gene matches. The CDR3 totals 15 residues. In germline, CDR1 is MGHDK, CDR2 SYGVNS. DNA for the CDR3: TGTGCCAGCTTGGGACTAGCGGGGGTATACAATGAGCAGTTCTTC. It yields the protein CASLGLAGVYNEQFF.

This CDR3 reads CASIAQTSGAPLGQFF. As DNA, the CDR3 is TGTGCCAGCATCGCGCAGACTAGCGGGGCACCGCTGGGGCAGTTCTTC. This chain connects TRBV14 to TRBJ2-1; TRBD2 aligns across 11 bases. J lost 12 bases, V lost 7 bases, and 17 bases had no gene match. This CDR3 has 16 amino acids. Germline CDR1 SGHDN, CDR2 FVKESK.

The rearrangement joins TRBV27 to TRBJ1-5, with D unclear. The V gene lost 4 bases and the J gene lost 3 bases, with 7 bases spanning the gap. Germline CDR1 reads MNHEY; CDR2 reads SMNVEV (reference sequence). The CDR3 spans 13 residues. The CDR3 sequence is CASSSGVNQPQHF. The CDR3 region has the DNA TGTGCCAGCAGTTCGGGCGTCAATCAGCCCCAGCATTTT.

The V and J genes are TRBV20-1 and TRBJ2-4; D tentatively fits TRBD1 or TRBD2 (5 bases each). The J call may be faulty, since TRBJ2-7 better matches the DNA end. Germline values: CDR1 DFQATT, CDR2 SNEGSKA (reference sequence). The CDR3 is made up of 13 amino acids. The CDR3 loop is CSASGTDYYEQYF. CDR3 nucleotide sequence: TGCAGCGCTTCCGGGACGGATTACTACGAGCAGTACTTC.

V is TRBV6-5 and J is TRBJ1-1; D gene uncertain. Germline-derived CDR1 and CDR2 are MNHEY and SVGAGI. V lost 2 bases and J lost 6, with 4 bases in between. The CDR3 loop spans 11 amino acids. The CDR3 loop is CASSYLSEAFF. The CDR3, as DNA: TGTGCCAGCAGTTACCTCTCTGAAGCTTTCTTT.

The chain employs TRBV6-5 and TRBJ2-7, with D perhaps matching TRBD1 or TRBD2 (5 bases each). V lost 4 bases and J 7 bases, leaving 14 bases between the germline ends. Germline V gene sequence: CDR1 MNHEY, CDR2 SVGAGI. The length of the CDR3 is 13 residues. The CDR3: CASSSPIGAEQYF. In DNA form, the CDR3 reads TGTGCCAGCAGTTCCCCGATCGGGGCAGAGCAGTACTTC.

The chain couples TRBV7-9 to TRBJ1-4; D perhaps matches TRBD1 (6 bases). V was trimmed by 5 bases and J by 2 bases, leaving 15 bases between them. The V gene's germline CDR1 is SEHNR and CDR2 FQNEAQ (reference sequence). The CDR3 is 16 amino acids. In DNA form, the CDR3 reads TGTGCCAGCAGCCCCCAGGCAGGGGAGACTAATGAAAAACTGTTTTTT. Its translation: CASSPQAGETNEKLFF.

The J gene is TRBJ2-5, the V gene TRBV6-6; D is unclear. The CDR3 runs 13 residues. Trimming removed 1 base from V and 5 bases from J, with 8 bases in between. Germline CDR1 and CDR2: MNHNY and SVGAGI (reference sequence). The CDR3 protein is CASSYYLGETQYF. The DNA for the CDR3 is TGTGCCAGCAGTTACTATTTAGGGGAGACCCAGTACTTC.